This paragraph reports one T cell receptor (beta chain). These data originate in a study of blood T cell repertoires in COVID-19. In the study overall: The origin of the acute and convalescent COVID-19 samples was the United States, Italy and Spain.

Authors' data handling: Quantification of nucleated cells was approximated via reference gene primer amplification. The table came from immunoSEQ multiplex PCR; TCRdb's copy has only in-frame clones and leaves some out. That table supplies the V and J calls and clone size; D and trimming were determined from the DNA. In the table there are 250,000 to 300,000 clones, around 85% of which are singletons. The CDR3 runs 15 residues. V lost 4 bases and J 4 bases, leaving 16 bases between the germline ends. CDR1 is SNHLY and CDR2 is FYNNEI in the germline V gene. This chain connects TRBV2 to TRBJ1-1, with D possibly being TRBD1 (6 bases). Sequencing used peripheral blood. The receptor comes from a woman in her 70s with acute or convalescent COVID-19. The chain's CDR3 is CASSARQAPGTEAFF. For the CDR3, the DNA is TGTGCCAGCAGTGCCCGACAGGCCCCGGGCACTGAAGCTTTCTTT.